This T cell receptor beta chain originates from a study of T cell responses to AZD1222 COVID-19 vaccine. Looking at the study overall: Analyses pooled second doses at about 4 or about 12 weeks.

The CDR3 is 15 residues long. Germline loops: CDR1 MGHRA, CDR2 YSYEKL. Deletions cut 1 base from V and 6 bases from J, with 13 bases between. For this clone: The antigen is not known.

The repertoire was sequenced with immunoSEQ multiplex PCR; TCRdb's copy has only in-frame clones and lacks some. The data hold approximately 97,000 clones, with roughly nine tenths observed a single time. Notes on the study in general: Sampling that yielded the repertoires occurred only after the peak T cell response. Spike-specific TCR repertoires showed rising breadth and depth after two AZD1222 doses. Dominant CD4 TCR responses targeted spike regions 160-218 and 743-854.

The V gene is TRBV4-1, the J gene TRBJ1-5; a possible D gene is TRBD1 (6 bases). The sequenced sample was peripheral blood, obtained on day 0 of AZD1222 vaccination. The TCR originated in an adult in good health. CDR3: CASSQGQDIGQPQHF. In DNA, the CDR3 is TGCGCCAGCAGCCAAGGACAGGATATCGGTCAGCCCCAGCATTTT.